This T cell receptor (beta chain) emerged from a study of T cells after yellow fever vaccination (dated by TCRdb to about 2019). Broadly, across the study: The SMART-Seq v4 Ultra Low Input RNA kit was used to prepare libraries from fractions with low cell numbers. To track T-cell clones before and after primary and booster YFV17D yellow fever vaccination, bulk TCR alpha and beta repertoires were sequenced longitudinally. The cohort comprised two healthy male donors, one aged 18 to 30 and one aged 30 to 40 years. Blood was collected at multiple timepoints before and after primary and secondary immunization, and bulk PBMC replicates and cell subsets were isolated.

The treatment or condition label, read with the paper, signifies: live attenuated yellow fever vaccine strain. Two biological replicates of bulk PBMCs were collected at each blood-draw timepoint. PBMCs were isolated from peripheral blood using a standard Ficoll-Paque protocol. RNA was extracted with TriZol from bulk PBMCs, CD4 and CD8 fractions, and dextramer-positive and dextramer-negative fractions. A few counts support this clonotype. Its antigen is still unknown. No base quality values were provided; no much bigger clone lies one nucleotide off. TCR cDNA was synthesized by 5'RACE template switching, which introduced a universal primer site and unique molecular identifiers. cDNA synthesis was primed from both the TCR alpha and TCR beta constant segments. Two PCR steps were used to amplify libraries, with sample barcodes and sequencing adapters being added in the second step. Sequencing of libraries was done on Illumina HiSeq 2500 (2x100 bp) or NovaSeq (2x150 bp). The authors' analysis ran thus. Reads were demultiplexed and collapsed into UMI consensus sequences with MIGEC, and V(D)J alignment was performed with MiXCR. Vaccine-responding clonotypes were defined with edgeR using replicate PBMC samples, requiring FDR below 0.01 and a log2 fold change above 5 up to day 15. CD4 or CD8 identity was assigned to each bulk clonotype according to whether the clonotype was present at higher abundance in the sequenced CD4 repertoire or the sequenced CD8 repertoire. Using fastp trimming at Q25 and MiXCR clonotype assembly, TCRdb reanalyzed the public sequencing data and kept in-frame beta chains. Rows are unified per CDR3 protein, each entry keeping the most common DNA and genes. TCRdb assigned the V and J calls; the authors' analysis was not used. A total of 300,000 to 400,000 distinct CDR3 sequences appear in this sample, 8% to 10% of them only once. The top ten clones comprise around 17% of the sample.

Study-wide findings and limitations: The secondary T-cell response was found to be weaker but faster than the primary response, with a peak reached on day 5 rather than on day 15. Only two donors were included in the study, so the extent to which the findings can be generalized is limited. Computational filtering was needed because FACS-sorted repertoires could contain abundant contaminating clonotypes from the bulk population. After the booster, most clones that had expanded after primary vaccination were detected again (around 97% of CD4 and around nine tenths of CD8), suggesting broad maintenance of memory. A small share of clonotypes was detected in both CD4 and CD8 compartments, with the overlap likely arising from convergent recombination.

The sample in question was PBMCs, obtained on the day of the first yellow fever vaccination. The TCR sequence derives from a man aged 18 to 35 who received the YFV17D yellow fever vaccine.

The CDR3 protein is CASSRRENRQETQYF. The DNA is TGTGCCAGCAGCCGACGCGAAAATCGACAAGAGACCCAGTACTTC. This sequence uses TRBV7-2 and TRBJ2-5, with the D gene call left open. Via the germline V gene, CDR1 is SGHTA and CDR2 FQGNSA. V gives up 5 bases and J gives up 2 bases, and the segment between their germline ends measures 15 bases. The cysteine opens and the phenylalanine closes a CDR3 of 15 amino acids. This entry keeps only the CDR3 DNA: 45 bases, framed from base 1.